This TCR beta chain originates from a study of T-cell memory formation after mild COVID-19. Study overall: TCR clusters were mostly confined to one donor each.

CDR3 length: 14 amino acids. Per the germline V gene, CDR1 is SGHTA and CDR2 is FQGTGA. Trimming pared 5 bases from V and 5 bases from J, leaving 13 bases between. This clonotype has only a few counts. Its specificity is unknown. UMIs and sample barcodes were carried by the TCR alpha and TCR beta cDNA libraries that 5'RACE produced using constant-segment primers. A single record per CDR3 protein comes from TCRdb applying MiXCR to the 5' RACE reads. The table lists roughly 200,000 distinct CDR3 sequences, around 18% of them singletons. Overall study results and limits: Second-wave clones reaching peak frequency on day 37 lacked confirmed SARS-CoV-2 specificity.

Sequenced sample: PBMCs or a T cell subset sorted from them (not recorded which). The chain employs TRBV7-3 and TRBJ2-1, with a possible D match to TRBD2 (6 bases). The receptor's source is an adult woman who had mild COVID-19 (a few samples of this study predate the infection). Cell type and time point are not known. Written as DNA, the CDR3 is TGTGCCAGCAGCCCGACTAGTGGTAACAATGAGCAGTTCTTC. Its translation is CASSPTSGNNEQFF. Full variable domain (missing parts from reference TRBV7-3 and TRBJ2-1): GAGVSQTPSNKVTEKGKYVELRCDPISGHTALYWYRQSLGQGPEFLIYFQGTGAADDSGLPNDRFFAVRPEGSVSTLKIQRTERGDSAVYLCASSPTSGNNEQFFGPGTRLTVL.